These T cell receptor beta chains were read from a single sample in a study of T cells in Graves' hyperthyroidism and ophthalmopathy. TCRdb independently ran MiXCR on the multiplex PCR reads; one entry per CDR3 protein. This sample has 300,000 to 450,000 distinct CDR3 sequences, with around 25% found just once. Sequences were obtained from blood. These receptors came from a man aged 50 to 59 with Graves' hyperthyroidism. The CDR3 runs from the conserved cysteine through the conserved F or W. A D gene is named only where the DNA matches it firmly. Part of the rows lack a size; the others show once, few, many or a class for expanded clones.

clone_size	v_call	d_call	j_call	cdr3_length	cdr3_nt	cdr3_aa
NA	TRBV12-3/TRBV12-4	TRBD1	TRBJ1-5	13	TGTGCCAGCAGTGGACAGGGCTTTGTGCCCCAGCATTTT	CASSGQGFVPQHF
few	TRBV19	NA	TRBJ1-3	15	TGTGCCAGTAGTGCCCTGACAGGTCTCGGAAACACCATATATTTT	CASSALTGLGNTIYF
NA	TRBV11-2	TRBD1	TRBJ1-2	15	TGTGCCAGCAGCCCCTCCCGACAAGGGGGCGCCTCTTCCACCTTC	CASSPSRQGGASSTF
few	TRBV13	NA	TRBJ1-2	13	TGTGCCAGCAGCAGAGCAGGGTTGGGTGGCTACACCTTC	CASSRAGLGGYTF
NA	TRBV19	NA	TRBJ1-3	16	TGTGCCAGTAGTCCCATCTCAAGCTCGCTCGGAAACACCATATATTTT	CASSPISSSLGNTIYF
NA	TRBV6-1	TRBD1	TRBJ1-1	13	TGTGCCACCGAGGACAGGGGAGTGACTGAAGCTTTCTTT	CATEDRGVTEAFF
NA	TRBV2	NA	TRBJ1-2	14	TGTGCCAGCAGTGAGGCCTCCTCTTCGATTGGCTACACCTTC	CASSEASSSIGYTF
many	TRBV2	NA	TRBJ2-1	14	TGTGCCAGCAGTGCAGGGGGGGGGGCCAATGAGCAGTTCTTC	CASSAGGGANEQFF
NA	TRBV9	TRBD2	TRBJ2-7	15	TGTGCCAGCAGCGAGGGACTAGCGGACCACTACGAGCAGTACTTC	CASSEGLADHYEQYF
NA	TRBV5-1	TRBD2	TRBJ2-3	17	TGCGCCAGCAGCTTGGCTGGCCTAGCGGGAGGGAAGGATACGCAGTATTTT	CASSLAGLAGGKDTQYF
NA	TRBV3-1	TRBD2	TRBJ2-1	15	TGTGCCAGCAGCGTAGCGGGAGGCGACTACAATGAGCAGTTCTTC	CASSVAGGDYNEQFF
NA	TRBV19	NA	TRBJ2-3	13	TGTGCCAGTAGTGGACTCCACACAGATACGCAGTATTTT	CASSGLHTDTQYF
NA	TRBV28	NA	TRBJ2-3	14	TGTGCCAGCAGTCAACAGGGAACCATAGATACGCAGTATTTT	CASSQQGTIDTQYF
NA	TRBV20-1	NA	TRBJ1-5	14	TGCAGTGCTCGGACTGGGTCCCAAAATCAGCCCCAGCATTTT	CSARTGSQNQPQHF
many	TRBV2	NA	TRBJ2-1	12	TGTGCCAGCAGCCACAGGTACAATGAGCAGTTCTTC	CASSHRYNEQFF
few	TRBV5-6	TRBD1	TRBJ2-1	13	TGTGCCAGCAGCTTGGACAGGGGGCACGAGCAGTTCTTC	CASSLDRGHEQFF
NA	TRBV20-1	TRBD2	TRBJ2-4	15	TGCAGTGCTAGAGTATCAGGGACTAGCGGGTCTATTCAGTACTTC	CSARVSGTSGSIQYF
NA	TRBV9	NA	TRBJ2-2	14	TGTGCCAGCAGCGTAGCGCAGAACACCGGGGAGCTGTTTTTT	CASSVAQNTGELFF
many	TRBV5-1	TRBD1	TRBJ2-5	15	TGCGCCAGCAGCGGGGGACAGACCGGCCAAGAGACCCAGTACTTC	CASSGGQTGQETQYF
NA	TRBV2	TRBD2	TRBJ2-1	19	TGTGCCAGCGGGAGACGATCGGGGTTAACTAGCGGGAAATACAATGAGCAGTTCTTC	CASGRRSGLTSGKYNEQFF
many	TRBV7-3	TRBD1	TRBJ2-7	13	TGTGCCAGCAGCTTCGCCGGGACAGTCGAGCAGTACTTC	CASSFAGTVEQYF
once	TRBV5-1	NA	TRBJ2-2	15	TGCGCCAGCAGCTTGGTCGTGAGGGACACCGGGGAGCTGTTTTTT	CASSLVVRDTGELFF
NA	TRBV19	NA	TRBJ2-5	15	TGTGCCAGTAGTATAGAGCCAGGGAATGGAGAGACCCAGTACTTC	CASSIEPGNGETQYF
many	TRBV2	NA	TRBJ2-1	12	TGTGCCAGCAGCGAGGGGGTAGATGAGCAGTTCTTC	CASSEGVDEQFF
NA	TRBV28	NA	TRBJ2-4	14	TGTGCCAGCAGTCTCAGCGAGGCCAAAAACATTCAGTACTTC	CASSLSEAKNIQYF
many	TRBV7-3	NA	TRBJ2-1	14	TGTGCCAGCAGCTCTAAAAGCTCCTACAATGAGCAGTTCTTC	CASSSKSSYNEQFF
few	TRBV28	NA	TRBJ1-2	13	TGTGCCAGCAGTTTACAATTGGGCTATGGCTACACCTTC	CASSLQLGYGYTF
few	TRBV30	NA	TRBJ2-2	14	TGTGCCTGGAATCTCGGGAGAAGGACCGGGGAGCTGTTTTTT	CAWNLGRRTGELFF
NA	TRBV19	TRBD1	TRBJ1-1	14	TGTGCCAGTAGTATACAGACAGGGAATACTGAAGCTTTCTTT	CASSIQTGNTEAFF
NA	TRBV6-5	NA	TRBJ2-3	16	TGTGCCAGCAGTTTCCAGGGGTGGGGGGGCACAGATACGCAGTATTTT	CASSFQGWGGTDTQYF
many	TRBV12-3/TRBV12-4	NA	TRBJ1-1	13	TGTGCCAGCAGTTTATCTGTCCGGTCAGAAGCTTTCTTT	CASSLSVRSEAFF
NA	TRBV5-1	NA	TRBJ2-7	15	TGCGCCAGCAGCCAGGCAGACACAGGGAGTTACGAGCAGTACTTC	CASSQADTGSYEQYF
NA	TRBV6-1	TRBD1	TRBJ2-7	16	TGTGCCAGCAGAAGGGTGGGACAGGGGTCTTCCTACGAGCAGTACTTC	CASRRVGQGSSYEQYF
NA	TRBV7-2	TRBD2	TRBJ2-3	18	TGTGCCAGCAGCTTAGGAGGGGGGCGAGCGGGAGTATTTAGAACGCAGTATTTT	CASSLGGGRAGVFRTQYF
many	TRBV7-3	NA	TRBJ2-3	14	TGTGCCAGCAGCTTAACGGTTGACACAGATACGCAGTATTTT	CASSLTVDTDTQYF
NA	TRBV12-3/TRBV12-4	TRBD1	TRBJ1-6	15	TGTGCCAGCAAAACAGGGGATAGAAATAATTCACCCCTCCACTTT	CASKTGDRNNSPLHF
NA	TRBV28	TRBD2	TRBJ2-1	15	TGTGCCAGCAGTTCGACTAGCGGAGGGTACAATGAGCAGTTCTTC	CASSSTSGGYNEQFF
NA	TRBV29-1	TRBD2	TRBJ2-3	15	TGCAGCGTCCTTAGACTAGCGGGAGGAACAGATACGCAGTATTTT	CSVLRLAGGTDTQYF
NA	TRBV7-3	TRBD2	TRBJ2-1	15	TGTGCCAGCAGCAAGACTAGCGGGAGAGGCAATGAGCAGTTCTTC	CASSKTSGRGNEQFF
NA	TRBV4-2	NA	TRBJ2-5	15	TGTGCCAGCAGCCAAAGAAAAGTGGGACAAGAGACCCAGTACTTC	CASSQRKVGQETQYF
many	TRBV7-9	NA	TRBJ2-7	14	TGTGCCAGCAGCCGCGGGGCTTACACCTACGAGCAGTACTTC	CASSRGAYTYEQYF
many	TRBV30	NA	TRBJ1-2	13	TGTGCCTGGAGTGTGGGTTCATTCGGGGGCTACACCTTC	CAWSVGSFGGYTF
few	TRBV19	NA	TRBJ2-7	16	TGTGCCAGTAGTAGCTTTTATAGTGGGAACGGATGGGAGCAGTACTTC	CASSSFYSGNGWEQYF
NA	TRBV3-1	NA	TRBJ2-1	14	TGTGCCAGCAGCCAAGCGACTGGAGACAATGAGCAGTTCTTC	CASSQATGDNEQFF
NA	TRBV3-1	TRBD2	TRBJ2-4	17	TGTGCCAGCAGCCCCTTTTTGAGCGGGAGGGGCGGAAACATTCAGTACTTC	CASSPFLSGRGGNIQYF
once	TRBV7-2	NA	TRBJ2-7	13	TGTGCCAGCAGCCCCAAGACTGATTACGAGCAGTACTTC	CASSPKTDYEQYF
many	TRBV3-1	NA	TRBJ2-1	15	TGTGCCAGCAGCCCTGAACTAGGGGTCTACAATGAGCAGTTCTTC	CASSPELGVYNEQFF
NA	TRBV14	NA	TRBJ2-7	13	TGTGCCAGCAGCCAAATAGGGGTCTACGAGCAGTACTTC	CASSQIGVYEQYF
once	TRBV2	TRBD1	TRBJ2-3	14	TGTGCCACCAGTGACCGACAGGGGGCAGATACGCAGTATTTT	CATSDRQGADTQYF
few	TRBV7-9	NA	TRBJ2-5	14	TGTGCCAGCAGCCTAGCGGCAAGGGGGGAGACCCAGTACTTC	CASSLAARGETQYF
NA	TRBV3-1	NA	TRBJ2-7	15	TGTGCCAGCAGTCCCCCGGGACAAAGCTCCTACGAGCAGTACTTC	CASSPPGQSSYEQYF
NA	TRBV20-1	TRBD2	TRBJ2-3	17	TGCAGTGCTAGTGGGGCTAGGACTAGCGGGCGCACAGATACGCAGTATTTT	CSASGARTSGRTDTQYF
few	TRBV5-1	TRBD2	TRBJ2-1	15	TGCGCCAGCAGCGGACAACTAGCGGGAGCGGGTGAGCAGTTCTTC	CASSGQLAGAGEQFF
many	TRBV5-1	NA	TRBJ2-5	16	TGCGCCAGCAGTCCGCATCGTGGAGGGGGCCAAGAGACCCAGTACTTC	CASSPHRGGGQETQYF
few	TRBV29-1	NA	TRBJ2-1	12	TGCAGCGTAGCGTCAACGAATCATGAGCAGTTCTTC	CSVASTNHEQFF
NA	TRBV11-1	TRBD2	TRBJ2-1	13	TGTGCCAGCAGCATGACTAGCGTGGGTGAGCAGTTCTTC	CASSMTSVGEQFF
many	TRBV7-9	TRBD1	TRBJ2-1	18	TGTGCCAGCAGCTTAGACCGGGACAGGGCATTTGGAGACAATGAGCAGTTCTTC	CASSLDRDRAFGDNEQFF
few	TRBV11-2	NA	TRBJ2-1	13	TGTGCCAGCAGCTTAGCGGCTAGGCGTGAGCAGTTCTTC	CASSLAARREQFF
NA	TRBV3-1	NA	TRBJ1-2	13	TGTGCCAGCAGCTCAGTGGGGACGTCAGGCTACACCTTC	CASSSVGTSGYTF